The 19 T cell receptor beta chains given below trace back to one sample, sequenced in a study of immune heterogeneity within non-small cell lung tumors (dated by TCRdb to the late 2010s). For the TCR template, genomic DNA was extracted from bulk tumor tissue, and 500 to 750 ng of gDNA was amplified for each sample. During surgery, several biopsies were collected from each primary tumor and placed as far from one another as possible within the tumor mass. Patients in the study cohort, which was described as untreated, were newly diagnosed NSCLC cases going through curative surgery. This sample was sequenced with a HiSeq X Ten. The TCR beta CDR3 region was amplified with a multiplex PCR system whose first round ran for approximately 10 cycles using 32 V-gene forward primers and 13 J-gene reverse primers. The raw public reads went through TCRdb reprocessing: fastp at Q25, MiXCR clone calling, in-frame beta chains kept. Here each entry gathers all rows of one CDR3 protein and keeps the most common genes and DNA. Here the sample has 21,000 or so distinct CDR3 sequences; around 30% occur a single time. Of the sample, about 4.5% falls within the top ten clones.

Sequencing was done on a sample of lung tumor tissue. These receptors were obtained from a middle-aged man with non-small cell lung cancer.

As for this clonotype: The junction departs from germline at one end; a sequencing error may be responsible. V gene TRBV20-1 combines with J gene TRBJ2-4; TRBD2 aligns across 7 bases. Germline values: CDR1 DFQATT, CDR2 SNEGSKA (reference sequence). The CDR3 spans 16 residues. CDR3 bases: TGCAGTGCTCCGAAGGAGGGAGGGCTAGCCAAAAACATTCGGTACTTC. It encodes CSAPKEGGLAKNIRYF.

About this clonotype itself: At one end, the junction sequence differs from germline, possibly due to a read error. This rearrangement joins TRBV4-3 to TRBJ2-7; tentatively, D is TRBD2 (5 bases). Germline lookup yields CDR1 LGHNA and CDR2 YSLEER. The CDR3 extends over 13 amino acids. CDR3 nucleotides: TGCGCCAGCAGCCAAGATGTTAGAGGGTATATGGACTTC. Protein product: CASSQDVRGYMDF.

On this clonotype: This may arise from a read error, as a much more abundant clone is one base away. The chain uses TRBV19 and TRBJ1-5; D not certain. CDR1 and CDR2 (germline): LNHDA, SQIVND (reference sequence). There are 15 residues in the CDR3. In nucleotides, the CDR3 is TGTGCCAGTAGTATACAGAGAACCCTCGGGCAGCCCCAGCGTTTT. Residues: CASSIQRTLGQPQRF.

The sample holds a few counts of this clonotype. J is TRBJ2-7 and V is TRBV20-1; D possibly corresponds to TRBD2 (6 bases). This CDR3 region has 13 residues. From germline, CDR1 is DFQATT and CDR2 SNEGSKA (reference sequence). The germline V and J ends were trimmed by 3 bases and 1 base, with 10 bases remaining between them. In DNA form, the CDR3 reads TGCAGTGCTAGTGGGACTCCTTCCTACGAGCAGTACTTC. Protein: CSASGTPSYEQYF.

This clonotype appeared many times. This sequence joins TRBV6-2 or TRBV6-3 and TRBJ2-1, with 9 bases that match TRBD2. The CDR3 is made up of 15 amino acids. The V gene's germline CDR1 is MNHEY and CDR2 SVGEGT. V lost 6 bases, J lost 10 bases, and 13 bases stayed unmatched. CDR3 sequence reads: CASSPQAGGGREQFF. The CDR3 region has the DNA TGTGCCAGCAGCCCGCAGGCGGGAGGGGGCAGGGAGCAGTTCTTC.

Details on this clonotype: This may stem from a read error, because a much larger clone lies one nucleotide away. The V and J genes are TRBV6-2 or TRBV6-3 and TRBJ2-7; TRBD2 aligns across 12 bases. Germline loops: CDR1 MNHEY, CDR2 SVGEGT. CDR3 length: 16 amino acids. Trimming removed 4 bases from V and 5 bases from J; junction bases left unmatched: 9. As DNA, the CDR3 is TGTGCCAGCAGTTCCTCGACTAGCGGGAGTCGAAACGAGCAGTACTTC. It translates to CASSSSTSGSRNEQYF.

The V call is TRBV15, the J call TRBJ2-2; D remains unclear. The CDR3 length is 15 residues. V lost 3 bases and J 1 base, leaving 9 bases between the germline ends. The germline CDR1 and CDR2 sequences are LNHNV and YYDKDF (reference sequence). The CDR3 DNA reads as TGTGCCACCAGCAGGGTAGGAGAGAACACCGGGGAGCTGTTTTTT. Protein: CATSRVGENTGELFF.

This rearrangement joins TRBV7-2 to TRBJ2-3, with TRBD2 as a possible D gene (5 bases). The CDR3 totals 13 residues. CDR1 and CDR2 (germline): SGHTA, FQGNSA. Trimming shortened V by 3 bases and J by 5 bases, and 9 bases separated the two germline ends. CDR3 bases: TGTGCCAGCAGCTTCAGACTATTAGATACGCAGTATTTT. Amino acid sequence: CASSFRLLDTQYF.

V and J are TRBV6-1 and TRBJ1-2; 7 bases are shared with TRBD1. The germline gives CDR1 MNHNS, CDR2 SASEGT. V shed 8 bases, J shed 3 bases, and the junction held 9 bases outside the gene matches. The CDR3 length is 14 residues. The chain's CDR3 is CASVGQGVYYGYTF. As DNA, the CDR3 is TGTGCCAGCGTGGGGCAGGGGGTCTACTATGGCTACACCTTC.

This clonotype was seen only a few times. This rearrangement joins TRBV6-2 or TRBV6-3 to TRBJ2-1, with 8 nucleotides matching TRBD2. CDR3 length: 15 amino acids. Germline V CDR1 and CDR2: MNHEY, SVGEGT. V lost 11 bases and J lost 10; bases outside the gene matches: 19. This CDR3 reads CARARGGGLIVEQFF. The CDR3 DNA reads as TGTGCCCGCGCCCGGGGGGGGGGTCTCATTGTGGAGCAGTTCTTC.

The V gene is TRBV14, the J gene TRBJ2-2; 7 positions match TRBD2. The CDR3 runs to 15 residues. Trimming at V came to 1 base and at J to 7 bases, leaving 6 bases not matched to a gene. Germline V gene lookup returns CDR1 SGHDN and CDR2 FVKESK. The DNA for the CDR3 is TGTGCCAGCAGCCAAGGGGCGGGAGTGCACGGGGAGCTGTTTTTT. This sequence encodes CASSQGAGVHGELFF.

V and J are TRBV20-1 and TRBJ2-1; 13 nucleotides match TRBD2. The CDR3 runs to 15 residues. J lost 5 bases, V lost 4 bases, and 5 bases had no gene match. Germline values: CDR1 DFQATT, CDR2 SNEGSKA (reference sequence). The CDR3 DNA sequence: TGCAGTGCTAAGGCGGGACTAGCGGGAAACAATGAGCAGTTCTTC. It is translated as CSAKAGLAGNNEQFF.

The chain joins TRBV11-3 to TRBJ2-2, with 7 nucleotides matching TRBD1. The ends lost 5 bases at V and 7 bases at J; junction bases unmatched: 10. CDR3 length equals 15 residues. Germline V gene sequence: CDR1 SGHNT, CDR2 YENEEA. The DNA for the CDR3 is TGTGCCAGCAGCCTTACGACAGGGAGTCACGGGGAGCTGTTTTTT. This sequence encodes CASSLTTGSHGELFF.

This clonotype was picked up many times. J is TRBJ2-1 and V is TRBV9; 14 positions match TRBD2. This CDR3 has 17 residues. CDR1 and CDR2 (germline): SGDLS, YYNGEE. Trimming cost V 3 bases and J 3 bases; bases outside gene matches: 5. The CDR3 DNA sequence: TGTGCCAGCAGCGCCGGGACTAGCGGGAGTCTCTACAATGAGCAGTTCTTC. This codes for CASSAGTSGSLYNEQFF.

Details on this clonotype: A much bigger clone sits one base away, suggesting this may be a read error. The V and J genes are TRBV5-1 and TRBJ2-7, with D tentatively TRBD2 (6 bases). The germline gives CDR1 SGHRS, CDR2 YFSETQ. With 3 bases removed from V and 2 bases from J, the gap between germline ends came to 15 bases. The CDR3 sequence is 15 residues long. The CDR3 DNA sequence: TGCGCCAGCAGCTCGGTTAGCGGAGGTACCTACGAGCAGTACTTC. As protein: CASSSVSGGTYEQYF.

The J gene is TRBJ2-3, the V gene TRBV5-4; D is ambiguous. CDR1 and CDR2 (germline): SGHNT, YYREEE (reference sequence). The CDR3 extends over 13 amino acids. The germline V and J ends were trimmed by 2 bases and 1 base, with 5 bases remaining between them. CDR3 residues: CASSFYGTDTQYF. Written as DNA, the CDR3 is TGTGCCAGCAGCTTTTATGGCACAGATACGCAGTATTTT. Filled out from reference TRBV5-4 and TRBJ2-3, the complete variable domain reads ETGVTQSPTHLIKTRGQQVTLRCSSQSGHNTVSWYQQALGQGPQFIFQYYREEENGRGNFPPRFSGLQFPNYSSELNVNALELDDSALYLCASSFYGTDTQYFGPGTRLTVL.

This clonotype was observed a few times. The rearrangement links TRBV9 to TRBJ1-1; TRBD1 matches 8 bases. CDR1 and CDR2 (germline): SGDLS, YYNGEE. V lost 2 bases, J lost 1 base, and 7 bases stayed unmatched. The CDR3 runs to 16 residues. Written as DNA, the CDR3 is TGTGCCAGCAGCGTCGGTGGGGGGACAGGGAACACTGAAGCTTTCTTT. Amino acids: CASSVGGGTGNTEAFF.

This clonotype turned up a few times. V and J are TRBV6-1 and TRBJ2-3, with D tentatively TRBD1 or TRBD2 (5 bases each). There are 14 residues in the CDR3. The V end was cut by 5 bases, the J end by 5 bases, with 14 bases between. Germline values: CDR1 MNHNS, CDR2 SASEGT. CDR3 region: CASSSGTTRDTQYF. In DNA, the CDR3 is TGTGCCAGCAGTTCCGGGACGACCAGAGATACGCAGTATTTT.

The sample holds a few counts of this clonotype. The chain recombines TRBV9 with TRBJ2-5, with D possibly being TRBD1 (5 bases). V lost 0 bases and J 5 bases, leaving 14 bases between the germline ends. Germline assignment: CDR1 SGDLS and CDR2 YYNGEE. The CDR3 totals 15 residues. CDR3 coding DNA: TGTGCCAGCAGCGTAGATATGGCAGGGTATGAGACCCAGTACTTC. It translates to CASSVDMAGYETQYF.